The T cell receptor beta chain described here comes from a study of cytomegalovirus exposure and HLA in healthy donors (dated by TCRdb to the late 2010s). At the level of the whole study: In an earlier analysis of some 610 of the donors, 250 to 350 Gb of sequence data and 117 million unique TCR beta sequences from roughly 200 million T cells were reported. Donor age, sex, ethnicity and CMV serostatus were collected together with the repertoire data. Roughly 300 gigabases of sequencing data and roughly 80 million unique TCR sequences made up an early release that covered approximately 650 HLA-typed donors. Among about 410 genotyped donors of the cohort, an average of around 240,000 unique TCR beta nucleotide sequences was sequenced per donor, of which roughly 17% were non-productive. Of the approximately 400 genotyped donors, over 80% were placed in the genetic ancestry cluster associated with self-reported Caucasian donors. Besides the first cohort of approximately 710 subjects, a separate validation cohort made up of 90 to 150 different subjects was used. To decide whether each TCR beta V gene segment behaved as functional or pseudogenic, an earlier analysis of some 600 of the donors relied on high-throughput TCR beta sequencing. Using immunosequencing, the study profiled T cell repertoires from fewer than 850 subjects and related those repertoires to cytomegalovirus serostatus. To study patterns of TCR occurrence, a later analysis re-analyzed previously published TCR beta repertoires from 600 to 750 donors and added high-resolution HLA genotyping. To predict cytomegalovirus infection status, the study combined high-throughput TCR immunosequencing, statistical association of individual TCRs with disease status, and machine learning. All discovery cohort repertoires had been generated on a single sequencing platform. The number of typed donors differed by locus: about 620-640 for A, B, C, DRB1 and DQB1; approximately 520 for DQA1; fewer than 610 for DPA1; and about 450 for DPB1. Roughly five DR-DQ haplotypes were treated as single units for association and clustering because of strong linkage in the cohort. Both class I and class II loci were covered by HLA typing, at four-digit resolution. The study was designed to test whether signatures of past pathogen exposure could be identified by cataloging public T cell receptors. The later analysis used no new phenotypic data to find candidate immune exposures, relying instead on TCR beta sequences and their occurrence across donors. A later genetic analysis took genome-wide SNP genotypes for about three fifths of the roughly 700 donors and used that subset as a discovery cohort. Overall study outcomes, separate from this receptor: When HLA alleles, especially DR and DQ, strongly co-occurred, TCR associations were difficult to assign to individual alleles. In a later analysis, HLA-associated TCR beta chains showed more clonal expansion and lower generation probabilities than non-associated chains that were equally common. An earlier analysis of roughly 570 of the donors showed that most TCR beta V segments appeared in productive rearrangements either about 90% or about 30% of the time, which broadly matched IMGT annotations. Correlated functional status among segregating V segments might reflect linkage disequilibrium, but an unknown experimental factor could not be ruled out. In a later analysis, the rate of TCR association differed among HLA loci, with DRB1 alleles having the most associated TCRs and HLA-C alleles having the fewest. In this cohort, only TCR beta chains were sequenced, and detectable features were limited by the absence of alpha or paired-chain data. According to a later analysis, parvovirus B19, influenza, CMV and Epstein-Barr virus appeared linked to several top co-occurrence clusters. Three of the identified cytomegalovirus-associated TCR beta chains were confirmed in vitro to be specific for cytomegalovirus antigens. In a later genetic analysis, fewer N-insertions in productive TCRs were reported among donors in an Asian-associated ancestry cluster than the approximately 670-donor mean. A group of highly shared sequence variants was considered likely to be a technical artifact of the sequencing pipeline. Presence/absence analyses assumed roughly uniform sequencing depth across donors, an assumption that may not hold. An association between a missense DCLRE1C variant and V-gene and J-gene trimming of TCR beta chains was found in a later genetic analysis and replicated in an independent cohort. CMV serostatus was the only immune exposure information available for the cohort. In a later analysis, most CMV-associated TCR beta chains were found to appear HLA-restricted, with HLA associations seemingly driven largely by CMV exposure. The authors suggested that the approach could potentially be generalized to other disease states and immunological phenotypes. The study gave a list of more than 150 TCR beta chains associated with cytomegalovirus. HLA typing was unavailable for some donors at each locus, so association tests used only the typed subset. Some IMGT-functional V segments, including TRBV6-2 and TRBV6-3, could not be distinguished by the 87-base-pair reads and were therefore excluded. Most TCR sequences were seen in very few donors, while some public TCRs were found in many individuals. In a later analysis, 16,951 TCR beta sequences were associated with specific HLA alleles at a false discovery rate of 0.05. About 17 rarely observed V segments, including chromosome 9 orphons, were excluded from the earlier analysis of about 500 of the donors because counts were too low. A further reported finding was that TCR beta sequences accurately predicted the HLA-A and HLA-B alleles for most subjects in the first cohort. The classifier was reported to diagnose cytomegalovirus status with high specificity and sensitivity in both the original cohort and the validation cohort.

Here V drops 8 bases and J drops 1 base, and the junction holds 4 bases not matched to any gene. CDR1 MNHNS and CDR2 SASEGT were looked up in the germline V gene. From the cysteine up to the phenylalanine, the CDR3 has a length of 13 residues. Kept here is only the CDR3 DNA, which spans 39 bases and is read in frame from base 1. Turning to this clone: It lacks a known antigen. No per-base quality is available; no much larger clone lies one base away.

The cohort comprised 670 or so healthy bone marrow donors. At the time of sampling, all cohort members were nominally healthy, though unrecorded immune exposures were likely present. The donor tested CMV seronegative, placing the donor among the approximately 360 seronegative members of the cohort. A peripheral blood sample was provided by each donor, and peripheral blood mononuclear cells were used for TCR beta sequencing. Genomic DNA extraction from the blood cell samples was performed with the Qiagen DNeasy Blood Extraction Kit. The library relied on the immunoSEQ multiplex PCR assay. For the multiplex PCR, a mixture combining 60 forward primers for TCR Vbeta segments and 13 reverse primers for TCR Jbeta segments was used. The CDR3 region of rearranged TCR beta genes was amplified from genomic DNA with a multiplex PCR assay. On the Illumina HiSeq System, the amplified TCR beta libraries were sequenced as 87-base-pair reads. On the study's bioinformatics: In a later analysis, tens of millions of unique TCR beta chains were counted across the 500 to 850 repertoires, and roughly 10 million of these chains were shared by at least two donors. Raw reads were error-corrected and collapsed into unique sequences by a nearest-neighbor algorithm in which closely related sequences were merged to remove PCR and sequencing errors. V, D and J gene segments were assigned by aligning CDR3 sequences to IMGT reference sequences. Each retained sequence needed at least a six-nucleotide match to both a V gene segment and a J gene segment. Rearrangements were classified as productive when the CDR3 lacked stop codons and remained in frame with V and J, and all other rearrangements were classified as non-productive. CDR3 was defined by IMGT convention, running from the second conserved V-encoded cysteine to the conserved J-encoded phenylalanine. In an earlier analysis of more than 550 of the donors, sequences lacking an unambiguous match to a single V gene segment were excluded. An earlier analysis of 587 of the donors called V segments functional above 56.7% productive rearrangements and segregating when the between-donor standard deviation exceeded 5%. A statistical classification framework was built for diagnosing cytomegalovirus status from the catalog of TCR beta chain sequences. In a later analysis, V and J genes were assigned by comparing TCR nucleotide sequences against IMGT/GENE-DB human TR gene sequences. Using the TCRdist pipeline, a later analysis assigned CDR3 sequences along with most-parsimonious VDJ recombination scenarios. A later analysis defined each TCR beta chain by its CDR3 amino acid sequence plus V-gene family, and excluded reads lacking a unique V-gene family. As a way to deal with suspected cross-contamination and a sequencing artifact, a later analysis dropped 450 to 600 nucleotide sequences that were highly shared and had low generation probability. For each public chain, a later analysis derived a clonal expansion index from normalized ranks of inferred template counts within each repertoire. In a later analysis, generation probabilities were computed with a VDJ recombination model fitted to out-of-frame rearrangements, and the resulting probabilities were checked against IGoR. In a later analysis, hypergeometric tests were used to score TCR-TCR, TCR-HLA and TCR-CMV co-occurrence, with a repertoire-size bias correction applied to TCR pairs. In a later analysis, false discovery rates were estimated by permuting HLA or CMV assignments 20 times. A later analysis grouped co-occurring TCRs with DBSCAN, adding TCRdist sequence similarity when clustering within HLA-allele-positive subsets. Repertoires with fewer than 30,000 or more than 120,000 public chains were left out of co-occurrence clustering, as were five repertoires with anomalous nucleotide sharing. This is the immuneACCESS table as TCRdb keeps it, with only in-frame sequences that have V and J called. A part of the clones is gone; compared with another copy, unresolved V genes explain less than half, and the rest is unexplained. The D gene and trimming were derived from the DNA, and the V and J assignments and clone size from that table. The table for this sample lists approximately 150,000 clones; roughly 80% of them were counted only once. 2% to 2.5% of the sample rests with the top ten.

Rearrangement joined TRBV6-1 to TRBJ1-2; 7 nucleotides in the junction match TRBD1. The sample was PBMCs. This receptor was identified in a male donor in good health and CMV-seronegative. The CDR3 protein is CASWDRDNYGYTF. The DNA sequence reads TGTGCCAGCTGGGACAGAGATAACTATGGCTACACCTTC.